The subject of this entry is one TCR beta chain. This record comes from a study of CD8 T cells in Susac syndrome. Reverse transcription used about 0.45 to 1 ug RNA and random hexamers. Each CDR3 protein gets one entry after TCRdb re-called the immunoSEQ multiplex PCR reads with MiXCR. Of approximately 80,000 distinct CDR3 sequences listed, 90% to 95% are singletons. This sequence was found in a human donor with multiple sclerosis. The specimen was CD8+ T cells from PBMCs.

The CDR3 coding sequence is TGTGCCAGCAGCTTCAGCGTACTCTACGAGCAGTACTTC. Residues: CASSFSVLYEQYF. The genes are TRBV14 and TRBJ2-7, with unresolved D. V shed 5 bases and J shed 3 bases, with 11 bases lying between them. Germline CDR1 reads SGHDN; CDR2 reads FVKESK. CDR3 length: 13 amino acids.